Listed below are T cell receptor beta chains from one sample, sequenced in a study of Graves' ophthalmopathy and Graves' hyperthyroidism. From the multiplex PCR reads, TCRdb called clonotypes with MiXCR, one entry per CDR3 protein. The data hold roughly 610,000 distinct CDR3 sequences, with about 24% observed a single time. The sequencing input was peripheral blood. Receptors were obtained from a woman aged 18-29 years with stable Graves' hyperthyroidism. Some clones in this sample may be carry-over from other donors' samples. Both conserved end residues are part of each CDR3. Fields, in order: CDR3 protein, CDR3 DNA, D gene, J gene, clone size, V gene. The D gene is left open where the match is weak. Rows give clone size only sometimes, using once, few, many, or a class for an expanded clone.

cdr3_aa: CASSSSRRGREPQYF; cdr3_nt: TGTGCCAGCAGTTCATCTCGGCGGGGACGTGAGCCCCAGTACTTC; d_call: -; j_call: TRBJ2-5; clone_size: many; v_call: TRBV12-3/TRBV12-4
cdr3_aa: CASHARTGGSAYEQYF; cdr3_nt: TGTGCCAGTCACGCGCGGACAGGGGGCAGCGCCTACGAGCAGTACTTC; d_call: TRBD1; j_call: TRBJ2-7; clone_size: many; v_call: TRBV19
cdr3_aa: CSDMTSAKGTQYF; cdr3_nt: TGCAGCGACATGACTAGCGCAAAGGGGACCCAGTACTTC; d_call: TRBD2; j_call: TRBJ2-5; clone_size: many; v_call: TRBV29-1
cdr3_aa: CASSLVNVVLRSNQPQHF; cdr3_nt: TGTGCCAGCAGTTTAGTTAATGTCGTACTGAGGAGCAATCAGCCCCAGCATTTT; d_call: -; j_call: TRBJ1-5; clone_size: many; v_call: TRBV28
cdr3_aa: CASSFPQGWTGELFF; cdr3_nt: TGTGCCAGCAGTTTCCCACAGGGTTGGACCGGGGAGCTGTTTTTT; d_call: -; j_call: TRBJ2-2; clone_size: once; v_call: TRBV12-3/TRBV12-4
cdr3_aa: CASRSLPGEETQYF; cdr3_nt: TGCGCCAGCCGATCCCTGCCAGGGGAAGAGACCCAGTACTTC; d_call: -; j_call: TRBJ2-5; clone_size: many; v_call: TRBV5-1
cdr3_aa: CASDRNTGELFF; cdr3_nt: TGTGCCAGCGATCGAAACACCGGGGAGCTGTTTTTT; d_call: -; j_call: TRBJ2-2; clone_size: many; v_call: TRBV6-2/TRBV6-3
cdr3_aa: CASSYIGEVDTEAFF; cdr3_nt: TGTGCCAGCAGTTACATCGGTGAGGTTGACACTGAAGCTTTCTTT; d_call: -; j_call: TRBJ1-1; clone_size: many; v_call: TRBV6-5
cdr3_aa: CASRTPGQGAWGNTIYF; cdr3_nt: TGTGCCAGCAGGACCCCTGGTCAGGGGGCATGGGGAAACACCATATATTTT; d_call: TRBD1; j_call: TRBJ1-3; clone_size: -; v_call: TRBV12-3/TRBV12-4
cdr3_aa: CAISEGQVNTEAFF; cdr3_nt: TGTGCCATCAGTGAGGGGCAGGTGAACACTGAAGCTTTCTTT; d_call: -; j_call: TRBJ1-1; clone_size: many; v_call: TRBV10-3
cdr3_aa: CASSPDGGGETQYF; cdr3_nt: TGTGCCAGCAGTCCCGACGGGGGCGGGGAGACCCAGTACTTC; d_call: -; j_call: TRBJ2-5; clone_size: many; v_call: TRBV6-5
cdr3_aa: CASKGGRNTEAFF; cdr3_nt: TGTGCCAGTAAAGGAGGGAGGAACACTGAAGCTTTCTTT; d_call: -; j_call: TRBJ1-1; clone_size: many; v_call: TRBV19
cdr3_aa: CASSSTSGKVDGELFF; cdr3_nt: TGTGCCAGCAGTTCTACTAGCGGGAAAGTCGACGGGGAGCTGTTTTTT; d_call: TRBD2; j_call: TRBJ2-2; clone_size: many; v_call: TRBV12-3/TRBV12-4
cdr3_aa: CASSQSETQYF; cdr3_nt: TGTGCCAGCAGCCAATCAGAGACCCAGTACTTC; d_call: -; j_call: TRBJ2-5; clone_size: many; v_call: TRBV3-1
cdr3_aa: CASSVADGNTEAFF; cdr3_nt: TGTGCCAGCAGCGTAGCTGACGGGAACACTGAAGCTTTCTTT; d_call: -; j_call: TRBJ1-1; clone_size: few; v_call: TRBV9
cdr3_aa: CASSLLTSEAFF; cdr3_nt: TGTGCCAGCAGCCTACTCACTTCTGAAGCTTTCTTT; d_call: -; j_call: TRBJ1-1; clone_size: many; v_call: TRBV28
cdr3_aa: CASSYVPGQGEYAAYGYTF; cdr3_nt: TGTGCCAGCAGTTACGTGCCGGGACAGGGGGAATATGCGGCCTATGGCTACACCTTC; d_call: TRBD1; j_call: TRBJ1-2; clone_size: -; v_call: TRBV6-2/TRBV6-3
cdr3_aa: CASSLTEGQPQHF; cdr3_nt: TGTGCCAGCAGTTTAACGGAGGGCCAGCCCCAGCATTTT; d_call: -; j_call: TRBJ1-5; clone_size: many; v_call: TRBV12-3/TRBV12-4
cdr3_aa: CASSRDLENSPLHF; cdr3_nt: TGTGCCAGCAGTCGGGACCTAGAGAATTCACCCCTCCACTTT; d_call: -; j_call: TRBJ1-6; clone_size: -; v_call: TRBV7-4